Listed below are T cell receptor beta chains from one sample, sequenced in a study of T cell responses to AZD1222 COVID-19 vaccine. Assay used: immunoSEQ multiplex PCR; TCRdb lists only in-frame clones, some missing. The sample includes 120,000 to 150,000 clones, 89% seen only once; the top ten take approximately 3.1%. Material: peripheral blood, obtained on day 0 of AZD1222 vaccination. These receptors were collected from an adult in good health. Each CDR3 is given with its conserved first and last residue. Fields, in order: CDR3 DNA, CDR3 protein, clone size, D gene, V gene, J gene. D genes are given only for firm matches. Size tells how often a clone was seen (once, few, many) or the class of an expanded clone, and some rows leave it out.

TGTGCCTGGAGGCCGGGACAGGGGGCAGGCGAGCAGTACTTC,CAWRPGQGAGEQYF,NA,TRBD1,TRBV30,TRBJ2-7
TGTGCCAGCGGGGTCACAGATACGCAGTATTTT,CASGVTDTQYF,NA,NA,TRBV9,TRBJ2-3
TGTGCCAGCAGTCAACCTCCGAGGGGGGGAAATAGCACAGATACGCAGTATTTT,CASSQPPRGGNSTDTQYF,NA,NA,TRBV25-1,TRBJ2-3
TGCGCCAGCAGCTTGGGGGCGGGACAGGGGGCTAATACCGTCTCCTACGAGCAGTACTTC,CASSLGAGQGANTVSYEQYF,once,TRBD1,TRBV5-1,TRBJ2-7
TGTGCCAGCAGCGTAGGTTGGGCCAATGGCTACACCTTC,CASSVGWANGYTF,once,NA,TRBV9,TRBJ1-2
TGTGCCAGCAGTGTCCCCGGTGGGGGGACCCAGTACTTC,CASSVPGGGTQYF,NA,NA,TRBV27,TRBJ2-5
TGTGCCAGCAGCCAAGATGGAATGTGGACAGGGAGGATGAACACTGAAGCTTTCTTT,CASSQDGMWTGRMNTEAFF,NA,TRBD1,TRBV14,TRBJ1-1
TGTGCCAGCGCCATTACGGGACTAGCTTCCAATGAGCAGTTCTTC,CASAITGLASNEQFF,NA,TRBD2,TRBV9,TRBJ2-1
TGTGCCAGCAGTTTCCCCCTCGACAGAGCAGGTGAAGCTTTCTTT,CASSFPLDRAGEAFF,NA,NA,TRBV27,TRBJ1-1
TGTGCCAGTAGTAACGGACAGGGGGCCCATCAGCCCCAGCATTTT,CASSNGQGAHQPQHF,NA,TRBD1,TRBV19,TRBJ1-5
TGTGCCAGCAGTCTCGAAGGGAGCTCCTACAATGAGCAGTTCTTC,CASSLEGSSYNEQFF,NA,NA,TRBV6-5,TRBJ2-1
TGTGCCAGCAGCCTCGGCGATCAGCCCCAGCATTTT,CASSLGDQPQHF,NA,NA,TRBV13,TRBJ1-5
TGTGCCAGCAGTTTATCAGTTCTAACCGGGGAGCTGTTTTTT,CASSLSVLTGELFF,once,NA,TRBV27,TRBJ2-2
TGCGCCAGCAGCCCAACCGGCGGGGGGCCATACAATGAGCAGTTCTTC,CASSPTGGGPYNEQFF,NA,TRBD2,TRBV4-3,TRBJ2-1
TGTGCCAGCAGCCAAGCCGGGGAGCTGTTTTTT,CASSQAGELFF,NA,NA,TRBV7-9,TRBJ2-2
TGTGCCAGCAGCGCTACTAGGGGCTACGAGCAGTACTTC,CASSATRGYEQYF,NA,NA,TRBV7-2,TRBJ2-7
TGTGCCAGCAGTTCGAGCGGCCATGAGCAGTTCTTC,CASSSSGHEQFF,NA,NA,TRBV12-3/TRBV12-4,TRBJ2-1
TGTGCCAGTAGTCTTCAAGGGGGACCCCCTAATGAGCAGTTCTTC,CASSLQGGPPNEQFF,NA,NA,TRBV19,TRBJ2-1
TGTGCCACCAGTGTCCGTGAAGGAGAGGGAGGCCCGACGAAAGGTTTTAATAGCAATCAGCCCCAGCATTTT,CATSVREGEGGPTKGFNSNQPQHF,NA,NA,TRBV24-1,TRBJ1-5
TGCGCCAGCAGCAGCGACAGGGTCCACACTGAAGCTTTCTTT,CASSSDRVHTEAFF,NA,TRBD1,TRBV5-1,TRBJ1-1
TGCGCCAGCAGCCTGGGACAAGGGCTCTATGGCTACACCTTC,CASSLGQGLYGYTF,NA,NA,TRBV5-1,TRBJ1-2
TGTGCCAGCACCGGGGCAGGACGTTACGCTGAAGCTTTCTTT,CASTGAGRYAEAFF,NA,NA,TRBV10-3,TRBJ1-1
TGTGCCACCAGTGATCCAAATTCACACAATGAGCAGTTCTTC,CATSDPNSHNEQFF,NA,NA,TRBV24-1,TRBJ2-1
TGTGCCAGTACCCAGCGGGGCGAAGCCTACCAAGAGACCCAGTACTTC,CASTQRGEAYQETQYF,NA,TRBD2,TRBV19,TRBJ2-5
TGTGCCAGCAGCCCTTCCGGGACAGGGAGTTACGAGCAGTACTTC,CASSPSGTGSYEQYF,once,TRBD1,TRBV7-2,TRBJ2-7
TGTGCCAGCAGCCAAATGCTCGGAGGTGAGCAGTTCTTC,CASSQMLGGEQFF,once,NA,TRBV3-1/TRBV3-2,TRBJ2-1
TGTGCCAGCAGTGAATCCTCCGGGGAGCTGTTTTTT,CASSESSGELFF,NA,NA,TRBV2,TRBJ2-2
TGCGCCAGCAGCCAAGGATGGACTAGCGGGAGGGAGTTCTACAATGAGCAGTTCTTC,CASSQGWTSGREFYNEQFF,NA,TRBD2,TRBV4-3,TRBJ2-1
TGTGCCAGCAGCCAGACTAGGAGGACAGATACGCAGTATTTT,CASSQTRRTDTQYF,NA,NA,TRBV6-5,TRBJ2-3
TGTGCCAGCCTAGGACAGTCGGGAAAACAGCCCCAGCATTTT,CASLGQSGKQPQHF,NA,NA,TRBV28,TRBJ1-5
TGTGCCTGGAGCACGGGAAAAATAAGTGGCAATCAGCCCCAGCATTTT,CAWSTGKISGNQPQHF,NA,NA,TRBV30,TRBJ1-5
TGTGCCAGTAGTATCAAAGGTGGCAATTCACCCCTCCACTTT,CASSIKGGNSPLHF,NA,NA,TRBV19,TRBJ1-6
TGCGCCAGCAGCCAACCTCGCAACAGCGTCGCAACGTCCTACGAGCAGTACTTC,CASSQPRNSVATSYEQYF,NA,NA,TRBV4-1,TRBJ2-7
TGTGCCAGCAGCGTAGGAGGCGGGGGGACCGGGGAGCTGTTTTTT,CASSVGGGGTGELFF,NA,TRBD2,TRBV9,TRBJ2-2
TGTGCCAGCAGCTTAGTAGCGGGAGCAAGGGAGCAGTACTTC,CASSLVAGAREQYF,NA,TRBD2,TRBV11-2,TRBJ2-7
TGTGCCAGCAGCCAACAGCAACAGGGGGCCCGAAATGAAAAACTGTTTTTT,CASSQQQQGARNEKLFF,few,TRBD1,TRBV3-1/TRBV3-2,TRBJ1-4
TGTGCCAGCAGCTTGAAGGTCAACCTTGAAGCTTTCTTT,CASSLKVNLEAFF,NA,NA,TRBV5-5,TRBJ1-1
TGTGCCAGCGGGAGGACTCCAGGCAATCAGCCCCAGCATTTT,CASGRTPGNQPQHF,once,NA,TRBV28,TRBJ1-5